Listed here are 25 T cell receptor beta chains from one sample, sequenced in a study of cytomegalovirus exposure and HLA in healthy donors. The PCR was carried out with 60 Vbeta primers and 13 Jbeta primers. Clones were sequenced by immunoSEQ multiplex PCR, and TCRdb holds only the in-frame ones, with some missing. In total, the table holds about 39,000 clones. The sequencing sample was made of PBMCs. These receptors originate from a woman aged 25 to 39 in good health and CMV-seropositive.

As for this clone: Compared with germline, one end of the junction differs, possibly owing to a read error. The CDR3 DNA reads as TGTGCCAGCGCACCAGGAACTGGGGCCTCCTACGAGCAGTACTTC. Translating it yields CASAPGTGASYEQYF. V usage is TRBV18 and J usage is TRBJ2-7, with a weak D call TRBD1 (5 bases). CDR1 KGHSH and CDR2 LQKENI come from the germline V gene. The CDR3 is made up of 15 amino acids.

This chain uses TRBV11-3 with TRBJ1-2; D is possibly TRBD1 (6 bases). This CDR3 is built from 16 residues. Germline assignment: CDR1 SGHNT and CDR2 YENEEA. Trimming shortened V by 4 bases and J by 4 bases, and 19 bases separated the two germline ends. In DNA form, the CDR3 reads TGTGCCAGCAGCTCCGGTGGGGGCAGGTCCCCCTATGGCTACACCTTC. This gives the protein CASSSGGGRSPYGYTF.

The chain uses TRBV11-2 and TRBJ2-3, with D tentatively TRBD2 (5 bases). The V gene lost 0 bases and the J gene lost 4 bases, with 14 bases spanning the gap. CDR1 and CDR2 from the germline V gene are SGHAT and FQNNGV. The CDR3 loop spans 16 amino acids. Here the CDR3 DNA reads TGTGCCAGCAGCTTAGATCTAATCCCCGGGGCAGATACGCAGTATTTT. Translating gives CASSLDLIPGADTQYF.

This sequence joins TRBV10-3 and TRBJ2-2; D is perhaps TRBD2 (5 bases). Germline lookup yields CDR1 ENHRY and CDR2 SYGVKD. V lost 5 bases and J lost 2, with 9 bases in between. The CDR3 is 14 residues long. The CDR3 loop is CAISPGLNTGELFF. The CDR3, as DNA: TGTGCCATCAGTCCCGGACTTAACACCGGGGAGCTGTTTTTT.

The chain recombines TRBV28 with TRBJ2-4; perhaps TRBD1 as D (6 bases). Germline-derived CDR1 and CDR2 are MDHEN and SYDVKM. The CDR3 runs to 14 residues. Trimming cost V 6 bases and J 5 bases, with 14 bases left between them. The CDR3 protein is CASRPQGIENIQYF. Written as DNA, the CDR3 is TGTGCCAGCAGACCCCAGGGGATCGAAAACATTCAGTACTTC.

The rearrangement links TRBV28 to TRBJ2-3, with a possible D match to TRBD1 (6 bases). V dropped 6 bases and J dropped 1 base, with 20 bases sitting between them. The CDR3 has 17 residues. CDR1 and CDR2 from the germline V gene are MDHEN and SYDVKM. The CDR3 nucleotides read TGTGCCAGCAGGTTAACCCAGGGGAAGAGGGGCACAGATACGCAGTATTTT. This translates into CASRLTQGKRGTDTQYF. The complete variable domain, with remaining parts taken from reference TRBV28 and TRBJ2-3, reads DVKVTQSSRYLVKRTGEKVFLECVQDMDHENMFWYRQDPGLGLRLIYFSYDVKMKEKGDIPEGYSVSREKKERFSLILESASTNQTSMYLCASRLTQGKRGTDTQYFGPGTRLTVL.

This chain connects TRBV19 to TRBJ1-2; D unclear. The CDR3 has 13 residues. CDR1 is LNHDA, CDR2 SQIVND, per germline (reference sequence). Between the trimmed V and J ends, which lost 3 bases and 10 bases, there was a span of 15 bases. Here the CDR3 DNA reads TGTGCCAGTAGTATTAGGAGCCTGATTCCCTACACCTTC. Protein product: CASSIRSLIPYTF.

V usage is TRBV4-1 and J usage is TRBJ2-1; 10 nucleotides match TRBD2. After removal of 6 bases from V and 4 bases from J, the junction contained 6 bases not matched to a gene. CDR1 and CDR2 (germline): MGHRA, YSYEKL. The CDR3 loop spans 15 amino acids. CDR3 sequence reads: CASREGTSEYNEQFF. The DNA of the CDR3 is TGCGCCAGCAGGGAGGGGACTAGCGAATACAATGAGCAGTTCTTC.

The chain links TRBV10-3 to TRBJ2-2; tentative D call: TRBD1 (5 bases). The CDR3 is 14 residues long. Trimming pared 10 bases from V and 5 bases from J, leaving 17 bases between. Germline CDR1 reads ENHRY; CDR2 reads SYGVKD. The CDR3 DNA follows: TGTGCCACCACCCCCAGGGATCAGACCGGGGAGCTGTTTTTT. This gives the protein CATTPRDQTGELFF.

The chain combines TRBV6-5 with TRBJ1-2; possibly TRBD1 for D (6 bases). Per germline, CDR1 MNHEY and CDR2 SVGAGI. The CDR3 is 14 amino acids. The germline V and J ends were trimmed by 7 bases and 7 bases, with 19 bases remaining between them. The CDR3 DNA reads as TGTGCCAGCACTGGGGGGGGCGCGGTCTTTGGCTACACCTTC. Protein sequence: CASTGGGAVFGYTF.

The chain carries TRBV6-5 and TRBJ2-5; possible D gene TRBD1, 5 bases. The germline CDR1 and CDR2 sequences are MNHEY and SVGAGI. V was pared by 0 bases and J by 4 bases, with 15 bases between. The CDR3 covers 16 residues. The CDR3 bases are TGTGCCAGCAGTTACTCGGCGTCAGGGTTTGGAGAGACCCAGTACTTC. It codes for CASSYSASGFGETQYF.

The chain employs TRBV18 and TRBJ2-1; 8 nucleotides align to TRBD2. In germline, CDR1 is KGHSH, CDR2 LQKENI. CDR3 length: 16 amino acids. V shed 0 bases and J 7 bases; nucleotides not matched to a gene: 8. As DNA, the CDR3 is TGTGCCAGCTCACCACCGTCCGGGGGGGGGAGGAATGAGCAGTTCTTC. Translated: CASSPPSGGGRNEQFF.

The chain carries TRBV7-9 and TRBJ2-3, with a tentative D call TRBD1 (5 bases). The CDR3 consists of 14 residues. Trimming shortened V by 2 bases and J by 2 bases, and 8 bases separated the two germline ends. The germline CDR1 and CDR2 sequences are SEHNR and FQNEAQ (reference sequence). The DNA of the CDR3 is TGTGCCAGCAGCTTACAGGGCCTCACAGATACGCAGTATTTT. Encoded protein: CASSLQGLTDTQYF.

This chain uses TRBV25-1 with TRBJ1-3; D is uncertain. Looked up from germline, CDR1 is MGHDK and CDR2 is SYGVNS. The CDR3 has 17 residues. The V end lost 5 bases, the J end lost 1 base, and 18 bases lay between the germline ends. The CDR3 bases are TGTGCCAGCAGTCTCGGGCGCCGGGAGTTTTCTGGAAACACCATATATTTT. Encoded protein: CASSLGRREFSGNTIYF.

With regard to this clone: One end of the junction fails to match germline, which may point to a read error. The same CDR3 is also encoded by other DNA sequences in this sample. This sequence joins TRBV28 and TRBJ1-1; the D gene is possibly TRBD1 (5 bases). Germline V gives CDR1 MDHEN, CDR2 SYDVKM. This CDR3 is 14 amino acids long. The CDR3 region is CASSLRGLGTEAFF. The CDR3 DNA reads as TGTGCCAGCAGTTTGCGGGGGTTGGGCACTGAGGCTTTCTTT.

The rearrangement uses TRBV4-2 and TRBJ2-5; 11 bases are a match to TRBD2. The CDR3 has 16 amino acids. V shed 3 bases, J shed 5 bases, and the junction held 8 bases outside the gene matches. Germline CDR1 and CDR2: LGHNA and YNFKEQ. CDR3 region: CASSHGVTSGDETQYF. CDR3 nucleotide sequence: TGTGCCAGCAGCCATGGGGTGACTAGCGGGGATGAGACCCAGTACTTC.

The DNA for the CDR3 is TGTGCCAGCTCACCGGGTAGCGCGAACACCGGGGAGCTGTTTTTT. This translates into CASSPGSANTGELFF. The rearrangement joins TRBV18 to TRBJ2-2, with D tentatively TRBD2 (5 bases). CDR1 and CDR2 from the germline V gene are KGHSH and LQKENI. With 3 bases removed from V and 0 bases from J, the gap between germline ends came to 8 bases. The CDR3 length is 15 residues. Variable domain in full (rest from reference TRBV18 and TRBJ2-2): NAGVMQNPRHLVRRRGQEARLRCSPMKGHSHVYWYRQLPEEGLKFMVYLQKENIIDESGMPKERFSAEFPKEGPSILRIQQVVRGDSAAYFCASSPGSANTGELFFGEGSRLTVL.

The chain uses TRBV28 and TRBJ1-1; tentative D call: TRBD1 (5 bases). Germline CDR1 and CDR2: MDHEN and SYDVKM. This CDR3 comprises 14 residues. The V and J ends lost 5 bases and 1 base respectively, with 11 bases between them. The CDR3 sequence is CASSIYQGNTEAFF. CDR3 nucleotides: TGTGCCAGCAGTATCTACCAGGGGAACACTGAAGCTTTCTTT.

The rearrangement uses TRBV4-1 and TRBJ1-3; D ambiguous. Germline CDR1 is MGHRA and CDR2 is YSYEKL. This CDR3 spans 13 amino acids. Trimming pared 6 bases from V and 4 bases from J, leaving 10 bases between. This CDR3 reads CASRDFGGNTIYF. CDR3 in DNA: TGCGCCAGCAGAGACTTCGGCGGAAACACCATATATTTT.

The V call is TRBV7-8, the J call TRBJ1-1; the D gene is possibly TRBD1 (6 bases). From germline, CDR1 is SGHVS and CDR2 FQNEAQ. V shed 1 base and J shed 4 bases, with 13 bases lying between them. The CDR3 has 15 amino acids. The CDR3 bases are TGTGCCAGCAGCTTAGATGGGGGGGCAGGCACTGAAGCTTTCTTT. As protein: CASSLDGGAGTEAFF. Using reference TRBV7-8 and TRBJ1-1 for the parts outside the CDR3, the full variable domain is GAGVSQSPRYKVAKRGQDVALRCDPISGHVSLFWYQQALGQGPEFLTYFQNEAQLDKSGLPSDRFFAERPEGSVSTLKIQRTQQEDSAVYLCASSLDGGAGTEAFFGQGTRLTVV.

The genes are TRBV30 and TRBJ1-2; 7 nucleotides agree with TRBD1. From germline, CDR1 is GTSNPN and CDR2 SVGIG (reference sequence). J lost 4 bases, V lost 0 bases, and 2 bases had no gene match. The CDR3 consists of 13 residues. The CDR3 DNA follows: TGTGCCTGGAGTGTACAGGGGAGCTATGGCTACACCTTC. The encoded protein is CAWSVQGSYGYTF.

This rearrangement joins TRBV5-4 to TRBJ1-2; TRBD1 agrees at 8 bases. The length of the CDR3 is 15 residues. J gave up 3 bases and V 4 bases, and 8 bases lay outside the gene matches. Germline loops: CDR1 SGHNT, CDR2 YYREEE (reference sequence). CDR3: CASSAQGAVDYGYTF. The CDR3 bases are TGTGCCAGCAGCGCTCAGGGGGCGGTTGACTATGGCTACACCTTC.

This chain links TRBV6-6 with TRBJ1-6; D might be TRBD1 (6 bases). The CDR3 length is 15 residues. The germline V gene has CDR1 MNHNY and CDR2 SVGAGI (reference sequence). The germline V and J ends were trimmed by 7 bases and 6 bases, with 16 bases remaining between them. The CDR3, as DNA: TGTGCCAGCAATAATAGGGGGAAAAGTAATTCACCCCTCCACTTT. The encoded protein is CASNNRGKSNSPLHF.

This rearrangement joins TRBV4-1 to TRBJ1-6; 10 nucleotides line up with TRBD1. CDR3 size: 17 residues. J lost 4 bases, V lost 6 bases, and 9 bases had no gene match. Germline CDR1 reads MGHRA; CDR2 reads YSYEKL. CDR3: CASRMTGGVVYNSPLHF. The CDR3 nucleotides are TGCGCCAGCAGGATGACAGGGGGCGTTGTATATAATTCACCCCTCCACTTT.

The chain joins TRBV18 to TRBJ1-2, with D possibly TRBD1 on 6 matching bases. The CDR3 spans 16 residues. Germline V lookup: CDR1 KGHSH, CDR2 LQKENI. V was trimmed by 5 bases and J by 2 bases, leaving 18 bases between them. CDR3 nucleotide sequence: TGTGCCAGCTCAACGAACGGACAGAAACAAAACTATGGCTACACCTTC. Residues: CASSTNGQKQNYGYTF.